This T cell receptor (beta chain) appears in the sequencing data of a study of T cell repertoires in cytomegalovirus infection. Overall study: Public signatures in TCR beta pointed to CMV infection and matching HLA type. Study findings and constraints: Adding up the frequency of public TCR beta families identified people who carried CMV plus the relevant HLA. CMV-specific TCR beta clonotypes restricted by HLA-C dominated the ex vivo response.

V was cut by 0 bases and J by 4 bases, with 19 bases left in between. Per the germline V gene, CDR1 is LGHNA and CDR2 is YSLEER. The CDR3 runs to 18 residues. TCRdb re-derived calls from the reads in MiXCR, one entry per CDR3 protein. Among about 530,000 distinct CDR3 sequences listed, 26% were seen once. Worth noting for this clonotype: Its antigen remains unknown.

Source material: PBMCs. V and J are TRBV4-3 and TRBJ2-1, with D tentatively TRBD2 (6 bases). This receptor was identified in a human donor in good health (CMV status not recorded). Some clones in this sample may be carry-over from other donors' samples. DNA of the CDR3: TGCGCCAGCAGCCAAGAGAATCGAGGGAGACTAGATTACAATGAGCAGTTCTTC. It translates to CASSQENRGRLDYNEQFF.